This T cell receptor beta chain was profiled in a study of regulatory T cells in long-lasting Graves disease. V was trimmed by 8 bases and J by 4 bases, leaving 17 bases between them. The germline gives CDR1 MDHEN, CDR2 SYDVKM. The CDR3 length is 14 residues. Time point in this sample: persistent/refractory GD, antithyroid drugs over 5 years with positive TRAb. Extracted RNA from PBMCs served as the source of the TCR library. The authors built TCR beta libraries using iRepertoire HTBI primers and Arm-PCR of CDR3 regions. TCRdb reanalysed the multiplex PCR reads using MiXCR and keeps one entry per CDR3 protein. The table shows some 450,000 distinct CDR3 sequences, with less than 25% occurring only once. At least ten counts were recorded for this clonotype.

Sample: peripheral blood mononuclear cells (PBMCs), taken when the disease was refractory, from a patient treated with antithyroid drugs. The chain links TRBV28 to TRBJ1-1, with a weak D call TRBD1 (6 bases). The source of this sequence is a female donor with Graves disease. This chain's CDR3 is CASGAQGDTTEAFF. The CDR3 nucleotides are TGTGCCAGCGGAGCACAGGGTGATACCACTGAAGCTTTCTTT.